What follows are 20 T cell receptor beta chains derived from one specimen sequenced in a study of blood T cell repertoires in COVID-19. Sequenced by immunoSEQ multiplex PCR; TCRdb stores in-frame clones only, minus some. This table holds more than 95,000 clones, around 90% found once. The source material was peripheral blood. The source of these receptors is a human donor in a cohort sampled during active COVID-19.

The CDR3 reads CASSIYDIRNEQFF. Here the CDR3 DNA reads TGTGCCAGCAGTATTTACGACATCCGCAATGAGCAGTTCTTC. The V call is TRBV2, the J call TRBJ2-1, with D unresolved. V lost 5 bases and J 6 bases, leaving 14 bases between the germline ends. Germline CDR1 SNHLY, CDR2 FYNNEI. This CDR3 region has 14 residues.

The chain has TRBV25-1 and TRBJ2-3, with 10 positions matching TRBD1. The CDR3 loop spans 13 amino acids. Germline V lookup: CDR1 MGHDK, CDR2 SYGVNS. V lost 4 bases, J lost 14 bases, and 9 bases stayed unmatched. CDR3 sequence: CASSAGTGVNPYF. CDR3 DNA: TGTGCCAGCAGTGCGGGGACAGGGGTGAATCCGTATTTT. The whole variable domain, filled in from reference TRBV25-1 and TRBJ2-3, reads EADIYQTPRYLVIGTGKKITLECSQTMGHDKMYWYQQDPGMELHLIHYSYGVNSTEKGDLSSESTVSRIRTEHFPLTLESARPSHTSQYLCASSAGTGVNPYFGPGTRLTVL.

The sample holds a few counts of this clone. The gene calls are TRBV7-2 and TRBJ1-2; D ambiguous. The germline CDR1 and CDR2 sequences are SGHTA and FQGNSA. V lost 2 bases and J 5 bases, leaving 12 bases between the germline ends. The CDR3 extends over 14 amino acids. The CDR3 reads CASSLQPVGYGYTF. CDR3 DNA sequence: TGTGCCAGCAGCTTACAACCGGTCGGGTATGGCTACACCTTC.

The gene calls are TRBV19 and TRBJ2-7; no clear D. This CDR3 comprises 15 residues. The germline V gene encodes CDR1 LNHDA and CDR2 SQIVND (reference sequence). V was cut by 3 bases and J by 3 bases, with 15 bases left in between. CDR3 DNA: TGTGCCAGTAGTATTGCCGTGACTCCTGACTACGAGCAGTACTTC. Translation: CASSIAVTPDYEQYF.

The J gene is TRBJ2-7, the V gene TRBV20-1; a possible D gene is TRBD1 (5 bases). CDR3 length equals 11 residues. Germline CDR1 DFQATT, CDR2 SNEGSKA (reference sequence). V was pared by 0 bases and J by 9 bases, with 9 bases between. The CDR3 protein is CSAREARVQYF. As DNA, the CDR3 is TGCAGTGCTAGAGAGGCCAGGGTGCAGTACTTC.

This clone occurred once. The gene calls are TRBV4-1 and TRBJ2-1; D is undetermined. CDR3 size: 13 residues. V was clipped by 0 bases and J by 7 bases, with 7 bases between them. In germline, CDR1 is MGHRA, CDR2 YSYEKL. CDR3 amino acids: CASSQDLRNEQFF. The CDR3 nucleotides are TGCGCCAGCAGCCAAGATTTGAGGAATGAGCAGTTCTTC.

Here the CDR3 DNA reads TGCGCCAGCAGCCAGGGAGGACTAGCGGGACACAATGAGCAGTTCTTC. It codes for CASSQGGLAGHNEQFF. The rearrangement links TRBV4-1 to TRBJ2-1; TRBD2 agrees at 12 bases. The trim removed 3 bases at V and 5 bases at J, leaving 5 bases unmatched. The CDR3 covers 16 residues. Germline-derived CDR1 and CDR2 are MGHRA and YSYEKL.

This chain joins TRBV11-2 and TRBJ2-5; TRBD2 matches 10 bases. CDR1 and CDR2 from the germline V gene are SGHAT and FQNNGV. V lost 3 bases, J lost 2 bases, and 9 bases stayed unmatched. This CDR3 spans 17 amino acids. As DNA, the CDR3 is TGTGCCAGCAGCTTTCGCAGCGGGGGGGCCTTTCAAGAGACCCAGTACTTC. Protein: CASSFRSGGAFQETQYF.

The rearrangement links TRBV4-3 to TRBJ2-3, with 8 bases matching TRBD2. The trim removed 0 bases at V and 1 base at J, leaving 12 bases unmatched. CDR1 and CDR2 (germline): LGHNA, YSLEER. The CDR3 has 19 amino acids. CDR3: CASSQEKAGERYGTDTQYF. The CDR3 nucleotides read TGCGCCAGCAGCCAAGAGAAAGCGGGAGAGCGGTATGGCACAGATACGCAGTATTTT.

J is TRBJ1-2 and V is TRBV4-1; 7 nucleotides line up with TRBD1. Germline V gene data show CDR1 as MGHRA and CDR2 as YSYEKL. The CDR3 has 13 amino acids. The junction had 6 bases not matched to a gene; V was cut back by 3 bases and J by 8 bases. DNA for the CDR3: TGCGCCAGCAGCCAGAGACAGGGAGGCGGCTACACCTTC. As protein: CASSQRQGGGYTF.

There are a few counts of this clone. The CDR3 region has the DNA TGCGCCAGCAGCGCCATTGGGGGAGGCTATGGCTACACCTTC. Encoded protein: CASSAIGGGYGYTF. V usage is TRBV4-3 and J usage is TRBJ1-2, with a weak D call TRBD1 (5 bases). Germline V gene sequence: CDR1 LGHNA, CDR2 YSLEER. The CDR3 spans 14 residues. V was trimmed by 5 bases and J by 4 bases, leaving 14 bases between them.

The CDR3 sequence is CASSESGNQPQHF. The CDR3 DNA reads TGTGCCAGCAGTGAGTCAGGGAATCAGCCCCAGCATTTT. This rearrangement joins TRBV2 to TRBJ1-5, with a weak D call TRBD1 (5 bases). From germline, CDR1 is SNHLY and CDR2 FYNNEI. There are 13 residues in the CDR3. Trimming cost V 3 bases and J 4 bases, with 7 bases left between them.

The rearrangement joins TRBV25-1 to TRBJ2-7; tentative D call: TRBD1 (6 bases). This CDR3 has 14 residues. Trimming removed 5 bases at V and 2 bases at J, with 13 bases between. Germline CDR1 MGHDK, CDR2 SYGVNS. DNA for the CDR3: TGTGCCAGCAGTCACAGGGTTTTCCCCTACGAGCAGTACTTC. This sequence encodes CASSHRVFPYEQYF.

In regard to this clone: One end of the junction varies from germline; a read error may be responsible. The chain uses TRBV6-2 or TRBV6-3 and TRBJ1-2; D perhaps matches TRBD1 (6 bases). CDR3 length equals 14 residues. The germline gives CDR1 MNHEY, CDR2 SVGEGT. The CDR3 loop reads CASTYVQGGYGYTF. The DNA of the CDR3 is TGTGCCAGCACTTACGTACAGGGCGGCTATGGCTACACCTTC.

V and J are TRBV6-5 and TRBJ2-5, with D tentatively TRBD1 (6 bases). The CDR3 loop spans 13 amino acids. Germline loops: CDR1 MNHEY, CDR2 SVGAGI. V was pared by 6 bases and J by 3 bases, with 11 bases between. As DNA, the CDR3 is TGTGCCAGCAGCTACGGACAGAAAGAGACCCAGTACTTC. Amino acid sequence: CASSYGQKETQYF.

The rearrangement links TRBV9 to TRBJ1-2; weak D call: TRBD1 (5 bases). The CDR3 spans 17 residues. V gave up 3 bases and J gave up 8 bases, with 26 bases separating them. From germline, CDR1 is SGDLS and CDR2 YYNGEE. CDR3 sequence (DNA): TGTGCCAGCAGCGCCGAAGATGACCCCGGACGGAGGGGAGGCTACACCTTC. Translating gives CASSAEDDPGRRGGYTF.

V and J are TRBV6-2 or TRBV6-3 and TRBJ1-5; tentative D call: TRBD1 (6 bases). CDR1 and CDR2 (germline): MNHEY, SVGEGT. The CDR3 covers 15 residues. Trimming left V 5 bases short and J 3 bases short, with 14 bases between. The CDR3 nucleotides read TGTGCCAGCAGTCTCCAGGGGCGGTTCAATCAGCCCCAGCATTTT. It codes for CASSLQGRFNQPQHF.

J is TRBJ2-3 and V is TRBV7-2, with 15 bases matching TRBD2. V dropped 1 base and J dropped 0; count of bases not matched to a gene: 5. The germline V gene has CDR1 SGHTA and CDR2 FQGNSA. The CDR3 covers 19 residues. The CDR3 here is CASSLEGLAGGGSTDTQYF. The CDR3 nucleotides read TGTGCCAGCAGCTTAGAGGGACTAGCGGGGGGAGGGAGCACAGATACGCAGTATTTT.

CDR3 region: CATKNGRVSNQPQHF. As DNA, the CDR3 is TGTGCCACCAAGAATGGCAGGGTCAGCAATCAGCCCCAGCATTTT. The chain carries TRBV15 and TRBJ1-5, with a tentative D call TRBD1 (5 bases). The CDR3 totals 15 residues. Germline V CDR1 and CDR2: LNHNV, YYDKDF (reference sequence). Trimming removed 7 bases at V and 1 base at J, with 14 bases between.

This chain links TRBV27 with TRBJ2-5, with TRBD1 as a possible D gene (5 bases). Trimming removed 6 bases at V and 5 bases at J, with 19 bases between. Germline values: CDR1 MNHEY, CDR2 SMNVEV (reference sequence). The length of the CDR3 is 15 residues. CDR3 DNA: TGTGCCAGCAGAAAAACGACAGTTTCTGCGGAGACCCAGTACTTC. Protein: CASRKTTVSAETQYF.